This T cell receptor (beta chain) was sequenced in a study of blood T cell repertoires in COVID-19. The CDR3 totals 12 residues. Between the trimmed V and J ends, which lost 8 bases and 4 bases, there was a span of 11 bases. CDR1 MNHEY and CDR2 SMNVEV come from the germline V gene (reference sequence). Repertoires were generated with immunoSEQ multiplex PCR, while TCRdb's copy carries only in-frame clones and drops some. Seen here are tens of thousands of clones, about 90% observed once, and the top ten hold more than 8%. Sequencing input: peripheral blood. The chain employs TRBV27 and TRBJ2-5, with D hard to call. The source is a man aged 60 to 69 with active COVID-19. In DNA, the CDR3 is TGTGCCAGCGCTGAGGCGCTAGAGACCCAGTACTTC. The encoded protein is CASAEALETQYF.